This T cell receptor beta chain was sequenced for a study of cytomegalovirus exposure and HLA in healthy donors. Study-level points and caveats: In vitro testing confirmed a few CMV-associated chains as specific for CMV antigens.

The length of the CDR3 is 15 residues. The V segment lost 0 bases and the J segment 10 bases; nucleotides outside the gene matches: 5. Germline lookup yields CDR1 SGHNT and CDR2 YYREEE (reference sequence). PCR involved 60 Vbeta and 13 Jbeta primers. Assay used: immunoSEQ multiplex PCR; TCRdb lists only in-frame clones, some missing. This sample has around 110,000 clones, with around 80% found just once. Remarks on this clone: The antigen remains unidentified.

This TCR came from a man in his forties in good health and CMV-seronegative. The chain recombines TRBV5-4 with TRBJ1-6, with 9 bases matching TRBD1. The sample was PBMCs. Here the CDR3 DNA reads TGTGCCAGCAGCTTGGTTGGGGACAGGGTCTCACCCCTCCACTTT. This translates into CASSLVGDRVSPLHF.